This T cell receptor (beta chain) appears in the sequencing data of a study of CD8+CD57+ T cells in acquired aplastic anemia. At the level of the study: DNA per sorted CD4+ or CD8+ sample ranged roughly 0.18 to 30 ug, averaging 3.2 ug. Broader study findings: Significant differences in CD8+ Simpson's diversity were not observed between patients and controls.

Patients who underwent sequencing had shown CD8+CD57+ cell expansion by flow cytometry. Every one of the patients had aplastic anemia (severe, acquired). No therapy had been given to the patients at the time of blood sampling. V was pared by 0 bases and J by 0 bases, with 12 bases between. Germline V lookup: CDR1 DFQATT, CDR2 SNEGSKA (reference sequence). The CDR3 contains 15 residues. Genomic DNA constituted the template upon which TCR beta VDJ and CDR3 profiling was performed. TCRdb reprocessed the reads with MiXCR, giving one entry per CDR3 protein. Of 160,000 or so distinct CDR3 sequences in the sample, under 55% were seen once. About this clonotype: Its matching antigen is unknown.

The sample taken for sequencing was sorted CD4+, CD8+, or CD8+CD57+ T cells (not recorded which) from PBMCs. The chain uses TRBV20-1 and TRBJ2-7; possible D gene TRBD1, 6 bases. The sequence came from a human donor with aplastic anemia. CDR3 bases: TGCAGTGCTAGAGATCAGGCAGGGGCCTCCTACGAGCAGTACTTC. It encodes CSARDQAGASYEQYF.